These 29 T cell receptor beta chains came from one sample sequenced in a study of tumor-infiltrating lymphocytes in primary liver carcinoma. With 500 ng total RNA as template and a constant-region primer, TCR beta cDNA was made. A slightly modified ARM-PCR protocol with three nested multiplex PCR rounds produced these TCR beta libraries. Amplification in the first two PCR rounds was performed using TRBV1-TRBV30 forward primers and a C-beta reverse primer for about 10 cycles each. TCRdb processed the multiplex PCR reads anew with MiXCR; each CDR3 protein has one entry. The sample shows tens of thousands of distinct CDR3 sequences, approximately 76% of them seen only once. RNA and DNA were co-extracted from roughly 20-30 mg of unsorted bulk tissue. Sequenced: liver tumor tissue from sampling region 3. Subset specified: tumor region T3, left-lateral pole. Every receptor here comes from a woman aged 25 to 39 with primary liver carcinoma and hepatitis B virus infection.

Comment on this clonotype: The junction and the germline gene differ at one end; a read error may be behind it. This rearrangement joins TRBV11-3 to TRBJ2-7; D might be TRBD1 or TRBD2, each matching 5 bases. Germline values: CDR1 SGHNT, CDR2 YENEEA. The CDR3 has 14 residues. The CDR3 DNA follows: TGTGCCAGCAGCGGGGGAAGGTCTAGTCGCGAGCGGCACTTC. It encodes CASSGGRSSRERHF. The full variable domain, with the rest looked up from reference TRBV11-3 and TRBJ2-7, is EAGVVQSPRYKIIEKKQPVAFWCNPISGHNTLYWYLQNLGQGPELLIRYENEEAVDDSQLPKDRFSAERLKGVDSTLKIQPAELGDSAVYLCASSGGRSSRERHFGPGTRLTVT.

Turning to this clonotype: A much larger clone is a single base away; this may be a read error. V is TRBV11-3 and J is TRBJ2-6; 8 bases align to TRBD1. The germline CDR1 and CDR2 sequences are SGHNT and YENEEA. The CDR3 is made up of 15 amino acids. Here the CDR3 reads CASSRTGSGANVMTF. The CDR3 DNA follows: TGTGCCAGCAGCCGGACAGGGTCTGGGGCCAACGTCATGACTTTC.

As for this clonotype: Here the CDR3 omits its conserved ending phenylalanine or tryptophan, so a read error is the likely source. The chain joins TRBV4-2 to TRBJ2-4, with TRBD2 identical over 12 bases. After removal of 0 bases from V and 6 bases from J, the junction contained 15 bases not matched to a gene. Germline CDR1 is LGHNA and CDR2 is YNFKEQ. CDR3 length: 20 residues. The CDR3 protein is CASSQESPSGRVGSGNIQYI. The DNA for the CDR3 is TGTGCCAGCAGCCAAGAGTCCCCTAGCGGGAGGGTAGGGTCAGGAAACATTCAGTACATC.

The rearrangement links TRBV20-1 to TRBJ2-7; tentatively, D is TRBD2 (5 bases). The CDR3 totals 14 residues. V was shortened by 8 bases and J by 4 bases, with 21 bases between the two germline ends. Germline lookup yields CDR1 DFQATT and CDR2 SNEGSKA (reference sequence). CDR3 protein: CSTKTPGLIYEQYF. The CDR3 DNA follows: TGCAGTACTAAGACGCCTGGACTGATATACGAGCAGTACTTC.

A note on this clonotype: An end of the junction differs from the germline gene, which may be a read error. This rearrangement joins TRBV11-3 to TRBJ2-1; no clear D gene. The CDR3 is 17 amino acids. Germline loops: CDR1 SGHNT, CDR2 YENEEA. For the CDR3, the DNA is TGTGCCAGCAGCTCCCGGGTGGCGCGGACCATGGGCAATGAGCAGTTTTTC. Translation gives CASSSRVARTMGNEQFF.

A few counts support this clonotype. The chain combines TRBV6-6 with TRBJ2-3; 9 positions match TRBD2. The J segment lost 0 bases and the V segment lost 6 bases, leaving 4 bases of the junction unmatched. CDR3 size: 15 residues. Germline values: CDR1 MNHNY, CDR2 SVGAGI (reference sequence). The DNA of the CDR3 is TGTGCCAGCAGCCCCCTAGCGGGGAGCACAGATACGCAGTATTTT. It encodes CASSPLAGSTDTQYF.

Notes on this clonotype: The junction departs from germline at one end; a sequencing error may be responsible. The chain has TRBV7-9 and TRBJ2-1, with 8 bases lining up with TRBD2. The CDR3 is made up of 14 amino acids. Germline V gives CDR1 SEHNR, CDR2 FQNEAQ (reference sequence). The CDR3 DNA is TGTGTCAGCAGCTCCGGGACTAGTGGGACGTATCAGTTCTTC. It encodes CVSSSGTSGTYQFF.

About this clonotype itself: The CDR3 carries no conserved terminal phenylalanine or tryptophan, so it likely arises from a read error. The rearrangement uses TRBV28 and TRBJ2-7; TRBD2 matches 14 bases. The CDR3 contains 16 residues. Germline V gene data show CDR1 as MDHEN and CDR2 as SYDVKM. This CDR3 reads CAGSFLGLAGAGEQYS. CDR3 coding DNA: TGTGCCGGCAGTTTTTTGGGACTAGCGGGAGCTGGCGAGCAGTACTCC.

In its sample, this clonotype ranks as medium-sized. The rearrangement links TRBV5-5 to TRBJ2-1, with unresolved D. The CDR3 covers 16 residues. The V gene's germline CDR1 is SGHKS and CDR2 YYEKEE (reference sequence). V was shortened by 0 bases and J by 0 bases, with 10 bases between the two germline ends. The DNA for the CDR3 is TGTGCCAGCAGCTTGGAAGGCCGAGGCTCCTACAATGAGCAGTTCTTC. Translation: CASSLEGRGSYNEQFF.

Concerning this clonotype itself: Because the CDR3 is missing its conserved closing phenylalanine or tryptophan, this is likely a read error. The DNA is omitted, as the CDR3 cannot be located on it reliably, and the CDR3 follows TCRdb's listing. V usage is TRBV6-5 and J usage is TRBJ1-2; the DNA was not compared with TRBD1, the D call given in the table. The length of the CDR3 is 13 amino acids, counting both ends. Germline CDR1 reads MNHEY; CDR2 reads SVGAGI. The CDR3 is CASRRGQGYGYIS.

The chain is built from TRBV11-3 and TRBJ2-5; 7 bases are shared with TRBD1. The CDR3 consists of 17 residues. The V gene's germline CDR1 is SGHNT and CDR2 YENEEA. The V and J ends lost 6 bases and 1 base, in that order; junction bases with no gene match: 14. The CDR3 DNA is TGTGCCAGCAGGATGTGGACAGGTTGGTGCCTCCAAGAGACCCAGTACTTC. This gives the protein CASRMWTGWCLQETQYF.

This clonotype is medium-sized in the sample. The genes are TRBV6-1 and TRBJ2-7; perhaps TRBD1 as D (5 bases). With 4 bases removed from V and 4 bases from J, the gap between germline ends came to 23 bases. This CDR3 has 17 residues. In germline, CDR1 is MNHNS, CDR2 SASEGT. For the CDR3, the DNA is TGTGCCAGCAGTGGAAATGTCAATGGGGCCTTCCTTTACGAGCAGTACTTC. Amino acids: CASSGNVNGAFLYEQYF.

The chain combines TRBV9 with TRBJ2-3; D ambiguous. This CDR3 is built from 13 residues. Germline CDR1 is SGDLS and CDR2 is YYNGEE. The CDR3 region has the DNA TGTGCAATCAGCGAGGCAGACACAGATACGCAGTATTTT. This gives the protein CAISEADTDTQYF.

Regarding this clonotype: Because the CDR3 is missing its conserved closing phenylalanine or tryptophan, this is likely a read error. The chain carries TRBV4-3 and TRBJ2-1, with D uncertain. The CDR3 totals 16 residues. Trimming shortened V by 0 bases and J by 5 bases, and 14 bases separated the two germline ends. Germline loops: CDR1 LGHNA, CDR2 YSLEER. The CDR3 sequence: CASSQDWYYANNEQFL. The CDR3, as DNA: TGCGCCAGCAGCCAAGATTGGTACTACGCCAACAATGAGCAGTTCCTC.

This clonotype was seen many times. The rearrangement joins TRBV29-1 to TRBJ2-1; 10 nucleotides align to TRBD2. The CDR3 is made up of 14 amino acids. Germline V gene lookup returns CDR1 SQVTM and CDR2 ANQGSEA. Germline trimming cut 7 bases from V and 7 bases from J; bases unmatched to any gene: 10. This CDR3 is CSAGASGRSNEQFF. The DNA for the CDR3 is TGCAGCGCTGGGGCTAGCGGGAGATCGAATGAGCAGTTCTTC.

About this clonotype: This may come from a read error, since a much larger clone is one base off. The chain couples TRBV2 to TRBJ2-3; possibly TRBD1 or TRBD2 for D (6 bases each). The germline gives CDR1 SNHLY, CDR2 FYNNEI. The CDR3 sequence is 12 residues long. For the CDR3, the DNA is TGTCCCAGCAGTACGGGGGCAGATATGCAGTATTTT. Protein product: CPSSTGADMQYF.

This clonotype was observed many times. The chain carries TRBV11-2 and TRBJ2-7; tentatively, D is TRBD1 (5 bases). The CDR3 is 15 amino acids. Germline assignment: CDR1 SGHAT and CDR2 FQNNGV. V dropped 0 bases and J dropped 4 bases, with 13 bases sitting between them. The CDR3 is CASSLDTGPGYEQYF. The CDR3 DNA reads TGTGCCAGCAGCTTAGATACAGGCCCAGGGTACGAGCAGTACTTC.

This clonotype was picked up many times. The CDR3 region is CAISEGISGTDTQYF. The DNA for the CDR3 is TGTGCCATCAGTGAGGGTATTAGCGGAACAGATACGCAGTATTTT. The chain joins TRBV10-3 to TRBJ2-3; D is perhaps TRBD2 (6 bases). This CDR3 has 15 amino acids. Per the germline V gene, CDR1 is ENHRY and CDR2 is SYGVKD. V was cut by 2 bases and J by 3 bases, with 12 bases left in between.

Only one count was recorded for this clonotype. The J gene is TRBJ1-1, the V gene TRBV30; D remains ambiguous. Looked up from germline, CDR1 is GTSNPN and CDR2 is SVGIG (reference sequence). This CDR3 is built from 16 residues. With 0 bases removed from V and 3 bases from J, the gap between germline ends came to 17 bases. CDR3 DNA: TGTGCCTGGAGTGTACCCAGGACCCCCTCGGACACTGAAGCTTTCTTT. Protein sequence: CAWSVPRTPSDTEAFF.

This clonotype was recorded only once. Germline is not matched at one junction end, which may reflect a read error. The chain couples TRBV11-2 to TRBJ2-7; D unresolved. The length of the CDR3 is 13 residues. CDR1 SGHAT and CDR2 FQNNGV come from the germline V gene. Here the CDR3 reads CANSPAVSYEQYF. The CDR3 DNA follows: TGTGCCAACAGCCCGGCAGTATCCTACGAACAGTACTTC.

On this clonotype itself: At one boundary the junction diverges from the germline segment, which might be a read error. The chain recombines TRBV4-1 with TRBJ2-2; tentatively, D is TRBD2 (5 bases). The CDR3 loop spans 16 amino acids. Germline CDR1 reads MGHRA; CDR2 reads YSYEKL. The CDR3 spells CASSHGVPGNAGELSF. CDR3 bases: TGCGCCAGCAGCCATGGGGTGCCCGGGAACGCCGGGGAGCTGTCTTTT.

Ten or more counts support this clonotype. A much larger clone lies one base from this, so it may be a read error. The V gene is TRBV11-2, the J gene TRBJ2-1; TRBD1 matches at 9 bases. Germline V gene data show CDR1 as SGHAT and CDR2 as FQNNGV. This CDR3 comprises 17 residues. The CDR3 loop reads CAGSLTHGQGYRGEQFF. The DNA for the CDR3 is TGTGCCGGCAGCTTAACCCACGGACAGGGGTACAGGGGTGAGCAGTTCTTC.

Note on this clonotype: An end of the junction differs from the germline gene, which may be a read error. The chain joins TRBV5-1 to TRBJ2-6, with 8 bases aligning to TRBD1. The CDR3 runs 20 residues. The germline CDR1 and CDR2 sequences are SGHRS and YFSETQ. The CDR3: CASSLRAGGGSASEANVLTF. CDR3 in DNA: TGCGCCAGCAGCTTGAGGGCAGGGGGCGGTTCGGCCTCTGAGGCCAACGTCCTGACTTTC.

This clonotype was observed many times. This CDR3 reads CASSLAGDPAYEQYF. The CDR3 coding sequence is TGTGCCAGCTCACTTGCAGGGGACCCCGCCTACGAGCAGTACTTC. The chain couples TRBV18 to TRBJ2-7; maybe TRBD1 (6 bases). The CDR3 loop spans 15 amino acids. The V gene's germline CDR1 is KGHSH and CDR2 LQKENI. V was cut by 4 bases and J by 2 bases, with 15 bases left in between.

On this clonotype itself: A read error may be the cause here, since a much bigger clone is one base away. The chain has TRBV4-2 and TRBJ2-3; 8 bases align to TRBD2. The CDR3 sequence is 16 residues long. The V gene's germline CDR1 is LGHNA and CDR2 YNFKEQ. Losses at the gene ends were 0 bases for V and 2 bases for J; bases not matched to a gene: 4. The CDR3 coding sequence is TGTGCCAGCAGCCAAGAACTAGCGGTACCCACAGATACGCAGTATTTT. Residues: CASSQELAVPTDTQYF.

This clonotype was detected many times. The genes are TRBV11-2 and TRBJ1-2, with D possibly TRBD1 on 6 matching bases. V lost 3 bases, J lost 4 bases, and 18 bases lay in between. The CDR3 covers 16 residues. Germline lookup yields CDR1 SGHAT and CDR2 FQNNGV. CDR3 sequence: CASSFGGPGTSYGYTF. The CDR3 DNA follows: TGTGCCAGCAGCTTCGGGGGGCCCGGGACAAGCTATGGCTACACCTTC.

On this clonotype: Since a much larger clone is just one base distant, this may be a read error. The rearrangement joins TRBV11-2 to TRBJ2-3; 8 nucleotides agree with TRBD2. This CDR3 contains 13 residues. The germline V gene has CDR1 SGHAT and CDR2 FQNNGV. The CDR3 is CASSPPGTRAHYF. The CDR3 DNA reads as TGTGCCAGCAGCCCGCCAGGGACTAGGGCGCACTATTTT.

About this clonotype: In this CDR3 the conserved last residue, phenylalanine or tryptophan, is missing, so a read error is likely. The V gene is TRBV5-4, the J gene TRBJ1-4, with unresolved D. CDR3 length: 15 amino acids. CDR1 is SGHNT, CDR2 YYREEE, per germline (reference sequence). The CDR3 region is CASSAEVGTNEKLFV. In nucleotides, the CDR3 is TGTGCTAGCAGCGCCGAAGTTGGAACTAATGAAAAACTGTTTGTT.

With respect to this clonotype: At one end, the junction sequence differs from germline, possibly due to a read error. The CDR3 coding sequence is TGTGCCAGCGGTAACGTTATTACACAGGGTGCTTTTTGGAACATTCAATACTTC. Amino acids: CASGNVITQGAFWNIQYF. The chain links TRBV28 to TRBJ2-4; weak D call: TRBD1 (6 bases). CDR3 length: 18 amino acids. Germline CDR1 MDHEN, CDR2 SYDVKM.